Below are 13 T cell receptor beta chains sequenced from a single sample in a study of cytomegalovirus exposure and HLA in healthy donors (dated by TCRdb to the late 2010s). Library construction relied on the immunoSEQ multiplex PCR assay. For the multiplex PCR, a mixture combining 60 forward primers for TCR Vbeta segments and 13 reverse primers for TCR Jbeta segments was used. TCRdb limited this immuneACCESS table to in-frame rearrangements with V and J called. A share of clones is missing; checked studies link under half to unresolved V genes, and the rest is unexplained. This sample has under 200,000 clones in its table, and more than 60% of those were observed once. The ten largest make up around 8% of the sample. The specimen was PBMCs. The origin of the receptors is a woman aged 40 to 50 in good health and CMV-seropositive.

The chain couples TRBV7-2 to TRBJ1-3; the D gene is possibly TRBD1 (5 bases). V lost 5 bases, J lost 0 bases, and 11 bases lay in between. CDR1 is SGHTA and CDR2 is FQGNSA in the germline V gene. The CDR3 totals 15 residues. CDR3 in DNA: TGTGCCAGCAGCGCAGGGCCCAGCTCTGGAAACACCATATATTTT. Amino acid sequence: CASSAGPSSGNTIYF.

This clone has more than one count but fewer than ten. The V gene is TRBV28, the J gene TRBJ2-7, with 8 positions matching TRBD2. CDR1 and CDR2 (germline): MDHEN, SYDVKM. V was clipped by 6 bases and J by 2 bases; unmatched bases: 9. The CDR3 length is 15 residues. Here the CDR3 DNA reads TGTGCCAGCAGGGTGAGCGGGAGTCGGACCTACGAGCAGTACTTC. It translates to CASRVSGSRTYEQYF.

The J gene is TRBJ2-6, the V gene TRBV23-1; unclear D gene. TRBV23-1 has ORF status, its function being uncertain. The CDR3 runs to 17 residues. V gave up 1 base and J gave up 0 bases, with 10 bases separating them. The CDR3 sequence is CASSQYVQNSGANVLTF. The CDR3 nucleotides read TGCGCCAGCAGTCAATACGTCCAGAACTCTGGGGCCAACGTCCTGACTTTC.

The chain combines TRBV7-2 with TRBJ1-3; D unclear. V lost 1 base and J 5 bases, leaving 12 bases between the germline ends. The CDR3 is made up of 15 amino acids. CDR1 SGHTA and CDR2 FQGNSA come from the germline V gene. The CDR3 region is CASSLEAGNRNTIYF. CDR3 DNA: TGTGCCAGCAGCTTAGAGGCGGGGAATAGAAACACCATATATTTT.

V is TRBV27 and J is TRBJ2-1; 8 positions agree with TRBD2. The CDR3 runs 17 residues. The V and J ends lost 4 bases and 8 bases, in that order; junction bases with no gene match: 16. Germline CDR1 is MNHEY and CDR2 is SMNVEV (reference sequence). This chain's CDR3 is CASSYQSLGTRADEQFF. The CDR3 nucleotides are TGTGCCAGCAGTTACCAATCCCTCGGGACTAGAGCCGATGAGCAGTTCTTC.

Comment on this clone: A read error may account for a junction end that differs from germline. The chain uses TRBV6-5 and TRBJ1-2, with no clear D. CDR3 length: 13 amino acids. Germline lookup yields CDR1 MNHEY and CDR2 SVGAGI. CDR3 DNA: TGTGCCAGCAGTTATCGGGGTGGGGATGGCCACACCTTC. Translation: CASSYRGGDGHTF.

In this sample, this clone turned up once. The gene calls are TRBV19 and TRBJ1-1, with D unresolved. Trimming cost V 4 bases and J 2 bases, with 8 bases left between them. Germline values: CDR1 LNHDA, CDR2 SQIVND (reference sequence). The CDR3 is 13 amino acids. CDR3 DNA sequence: TGTGCCAGTAGTACCCAGGAAAACACTGAAGCTTTCTTT. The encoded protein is CASSTQENTEAFF.

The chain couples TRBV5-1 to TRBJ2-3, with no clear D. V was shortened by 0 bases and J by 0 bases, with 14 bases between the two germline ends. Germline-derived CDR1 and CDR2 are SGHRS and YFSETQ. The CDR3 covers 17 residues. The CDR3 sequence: CASSLGAKPPSTDTQYF. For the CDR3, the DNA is TGCGCCAGCAGCTTGGGGGCAAAACCACCTAGCACAGATACGCAGTATTTT.

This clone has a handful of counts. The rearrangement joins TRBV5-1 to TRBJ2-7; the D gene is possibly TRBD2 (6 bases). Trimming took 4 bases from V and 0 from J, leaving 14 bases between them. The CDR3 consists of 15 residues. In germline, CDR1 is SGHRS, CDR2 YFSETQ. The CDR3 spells CASSPGDALSYEQYF. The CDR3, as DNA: TGCGCCAGCAGCCCGGGGGACGCACTCTCCTACGAGCAGTACTTC.

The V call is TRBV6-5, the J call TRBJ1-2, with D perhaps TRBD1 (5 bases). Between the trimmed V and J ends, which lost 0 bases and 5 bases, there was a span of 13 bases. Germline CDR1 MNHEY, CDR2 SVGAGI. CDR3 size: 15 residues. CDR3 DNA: TGTGCCAGCAGTTACTCGGCAGGGTCTTCGTATGGCTACACCTTC. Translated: CASSYSAGSSYGYTF.

The CDR3 sequence: CASSALTSQGELFF. Here the CDR3 DNA reads TGTGCCAGCAGCGCCCTGACTAGTCAGGGGGAGCTGTTTTTT. The chain links TRBV9 to TRBJ2-2; tentative D call: TRBD2 (6 bases). This CDR3 spans 14 amino acids. The V and J ends lost 3 bases and 8 bases respectively, with 14 bases between them. CDR1 and CDR2 (germline): SGDLS, YYNGEE.

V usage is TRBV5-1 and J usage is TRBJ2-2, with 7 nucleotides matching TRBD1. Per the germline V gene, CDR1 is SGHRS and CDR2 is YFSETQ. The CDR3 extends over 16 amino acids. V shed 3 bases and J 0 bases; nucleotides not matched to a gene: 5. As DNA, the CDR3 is TGCGCCAGCAGCTCCGGGACAGCTTCGAACACCGGGGAGCTGTTTTTT. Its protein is CASSSGTASNTGELFF. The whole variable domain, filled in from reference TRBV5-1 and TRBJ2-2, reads KAGVTQTPRYLIKTRGQQVTLSCSPISGHRSVSWYQQTPGQGLQFLFEYFSETQRNKGNFPGRFSGRQFSNSRSEMNVSTLELGDSALYLCASSSGTASNTGELFFGEGSRLTVL.

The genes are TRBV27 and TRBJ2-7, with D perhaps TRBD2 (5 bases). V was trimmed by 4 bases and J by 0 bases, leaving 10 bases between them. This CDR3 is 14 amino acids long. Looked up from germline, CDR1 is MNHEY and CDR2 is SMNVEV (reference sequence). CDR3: CASSSVGSSYEQYF. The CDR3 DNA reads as TGTGCCAGCAGTTCAGTGGGGAGCTCCTACGAGCAGTACTTC.